This TCR beta chain is from a study of blood T cell repertoires in COVID-19. This clone showed up just a few times. V was cut by 5 bases and J by 0 bases, with 10 bases left in between. Germline loops: CDR1 SGHTA, CDR2 FQGNSA. This CDR3 spans 14 amino acids. Measured with immunoSEQ multiplex PCR; TCRdb has only the in-frame clones, and not every one. The sample has about 130,000 clones, 70% to 85% seen once. The TCR sequence derives from a woman aged 60-70 years with acute or convalescent COVID-19. The rearrangement joins TRBV7-2 to TRBJ1-2; TRBD1 is a possible D gene (5 bases). The specimen sequenced was peripheral blood. CDR3 sequence (DNA): TGTGCCAGCAGCCCAACGACAGCTAACTATGGCTACACCTTC. This sequence encodes CASSPTTANYGYTF.